Below, 31 T cell receptor beta chains from the same sample are listed, as sequenced in a study of shared clonotypes between healthy human individuals (dated by TCRdb to 2020 to 2021). Library preparation was by the immunoSEQ multiplex PCR assay. TCRdb took over this immuneACCESS table, retaining in-frame rearrangements with V and J assigned. Such tables are incomplete; in checked studies, under half of the missing clones stem from an unresolved V gene, and the remainder is unexplained. A total of 2 million or so clones appear in this sample, around 95% of them only once. Clones ranked in the top ten supply under 0.15% of the sample. The sample was naive CD4+ T cells sorted from blood. The label giving this sample's cell subset or site can be read as: CD45RA+ positively selected. These receptors were taken from a man between 18 and 29 years old in good health.

The chain is built from TRBV10-3 and TRBJ2-3; 8 nucleotides match TRBD2. V gave up 6 bases and J gave up 0 bases; unmatched junction bases: 8. The CDR3 has 16 residues. Germline loops: CDR1 ENHRY, CDR2 SYGVKD. The CDR3 sequence: CAIRGGSGASTDTQYF. The CDR3 nucleotides are TGTGCCATCAGAGGGGGTAGCGGGGCCAGCACAGATACGCAGTATTTT.

V is TRBV6-6 and J is TRBJ2-7; no firm D call. In germline, CDR1 is MNHNY, CDR2 SVGAGI (reference sequence). Trimming stripped 2 bases from V and 2 bases from J, with 10 bases between. CDR3 length equals 14 residues. The CDR3: CASSYDTSTYEQYF. The CDR3 DNA reads as TGTGCCAGCAGTTACGACACCTCAACCTACGAGCAGTACTTC.

With regard to this clone: The sample has other DNA sequences that encode this CDR3 too. V is TRBV5-1 and J is TRBJ1-6; D unclear. Deletions cut 3 bases from V and 6 bases from J, with 4 bases between. The CDR3 runs 12 residues. Per germline, CDR1 SGHRS and CDR2 YFSETQ. CDR3 sequence: CASSSGNSPLHF. The DNA for the CDR3 is TGCGCCAGCAGCTCGGGTAATTCACCCCTCCACTTT. The full variable domain, completed using reference TRBV5-1 and TRBJ1-6, is KAGVTQTPRYLIKTRGQQVTLSCSPISGHRSVSWYQQTPGQGLQFLFEYFSETQRNKGNFPGRFSGRQFSNSRSEMNVSTLELGDSALYLCASSSGNSPLHFGNGTRLTVT.

The chain couples TRBV27 to TRBJ1-2, with D unclear. CDR1 and CDR2 (germline): MNHEY, SMNVEV (reference sequence). The CDR3 runs 12 residues. Trimming removed 4 bases from V and 4 bases from J, with 7 bases in between. The DNA for the CDR3 is TGTGCCAGCAGTTCCCCGGGCTATGGCTACACCTTC. Protein product: CASSSPGYGYTF.

The CDR3 loop is CASSQDSGGGYEQYF. The CDR3 region has the DNA TGCGCCAGCAGCCAAGATTCGGGGGGAGGCTACGAGCAGTACTTC. J is TRBJ2-7 and V is TRBV4-1; 7 positions agree with TRBD2. Germline CDR1 is MGHRA and CDR2 is YSYEKL. Losses at the gene ends were 0 bases for V and 3 bases for J; bases not matched to a gene: 5. This CDR3 is built from 15 residues.

This clone was seen only once. The chain recombines TRBV29-1 with TRBJ2-7, with D perhaps given as TRBD1 or TRBD2 (6 bases each). CDR3 size: 15 residues. Germline V gene sequence: CDR1 SQVTM, CDR2 ANQGSEA. Trimming cost V 2 bases and J 5 bases, with 19 bases left between them. The CDR3, as DNA: TGCAGCGTTGAAACGGGGGCGGGGAGTCCCCACGAGCAGTACTTC. It is translated as CSVETGAGSPHEQYF.

The rearrangement links TRBV5-1 to TRBJ1-4, with D unclear. Germline V gene lookup returns CDR1 SGHRS and CDR2 YFSETQ. Between the trimmed V and J ends, which lost 4 bases and 0 bases, there was a span of 7 bases. The CDR3 has 14 amino acids. The CDR3 coding sequence is TGCGCCAGCAGCCGAGATCCAACTAATGAAAAACTGTTTTTT. Translation: CASSRDPTNEKLFF.

In this sample, this clone turned up once. This rearrangement joins TRBV2 to TRBJ2-3; a weak D match, TRBD1 (5 bases). The CDR3 extends over 14 amino acids. Trimming stripped 3 bases from V and 3 bases from J, with 10 bases between. Germline-derived CDR1 and CDR2 are SNHLY and FYNNEI. CDR3 sequence (DNA): TGTGCCAGCAGTGATGCAGGGCGGACAGATACGCAGTATTTT. Translation: CASSDAGRTDTQYF.

In regard to this clone: Other DNA sequences in the same sample also yield this CDR3. This chain connects TRBV18 to TRBJ2-5, with 7 bases aligning to TRBD1. Germline trimming cut 0 bases from V and 5 bases from J; bases unmatched to any gene: 3. Germline V gene sequence: CDR1 KGHSH, CDR2 LQKENI. CDR3 size: 14 residues. The CDR3 coding sequence is TGTGCCAGCTCACCACCAGCCAGGGGGGAGACCCAGTACTTC. It translates to CASSPPARGETQYF.

This chain connects TRBV6-6 to TRBJ1-1; a possible D gene is TRBD1 (5 bases). V was shortened by 8 bases and J by 0 bases, with 10 bases between the two germline ends. This CDR3 contains 13 residues. Germline assignment: CDR1 MNHNY and CDR2 SVGAGI (reference sequence). The CDR3 reads CASDDSMNTEAFF. As DNA, the CDR3 is TGTGCCAGCGACGACAGTATGAACACTGAAGCTTTCTTT.

Only one count was recorded for this clone. The chain combines TRBV7-2 with TRBJ2-6; TRBD1 matches at 7 bases. Germline values: CDR1 SGHTA, CDR2 FQGNSA. The CDR3 is made up of 16 amino acids. J lost 0 bases, V lost 5 bases, and 4 bases had no gene match. CDR3 region: CASSPTGNSGANVLTF. DNA of the CDR3: TGTGCCAGCAGCCCGACAGGGAACTCTGGGGCCAACGTCCTGACTTTC.

CDR3 sequence: CASSLAGFGAGELFF. CDR3 in DNA: TGTGCCAGCAGCTTGGCAGGGTTCGGAGCCGGGGAGCTGTTTTTT. This chain links TRBV5-6 with TRBJ2-2, with D maybe TRBD1 (5 bases). The CDR3 covers 15 residues. Looked up from germline, CDR1 is SGHDT and CDR2 is YYEEEE. V was shortened by 0 bases and J by 6 bases, with 12 bases between the two germline ends.

The chain combines TRBV10-3 with TRBJ2-5; D is unresolved. CDR3 length: 12 amino acids. V was shortened by 10 bases and J by 4 bases, with 13 bases between the two germline ends. Per the germline V gene, CDR1 is ENHRY and CDR2 is SYGVKD. The CDR3 DNA reads TGTGCCACCAACCCTGGCGGAGAGACCCAGTACTTC. This codes for CATNPGGETQYF.

This clone was observed a single time. CDR3 sequence: CASSEWGGGSTDTQYF. The CDR3 bases are TGTGCCAGCAGTGAATGGGGCGGGGGGAGCACAGATACGCAGTATTTT. The J gene is TRBJ2-3, the V gene TRBV25-1, with 8 bases lining up with TRBD2. The CDR3 has 16 amino acids. CDR1 and CDR2 (germline): MGHDK, SYGVNS. Trimming cost V 1 base and J 0 bases; bases outside gene matches: 3. Based on the CDR3 plus reference TRBV25-1 and TRBJ2-3, the full variable domain is EADIYQTPRYLVIGTGKKITLECSQTMGHDKMYWYQQDPGMELHLIHYSYGVNSTEKGDLSSESTVSRIRTEHFPLTLESARPSHTSQYLCASSEWGGGSTDTQYFGPGTRLTVL.

V gene TRBV6-6 combines with J gene TRBJ2-1; D call uncertain. Germline values: CDR1 MNHNY, CDR2 SVGAGI (reference sequence). Trimming cost V 7 bases and J 0 bases, with 13 bases left between them. This CDR3 contains 15 residues. The CDR3 nucleotides read TGTGCCAGCACCACGGGTTCTGCCTCCTACAATGAGCAGTTCTTC. Its protein is CASTTGSASYNEQFF.

This clone has just one count. The chain joins TRBV29-1 to TRBJ2-2, with 7 nucleotides matching TRBD2. The germline gives CDR1 SQVTM, CDR2 ANQGSEA. This CDR3 has 11 amino acids. Unmatched junction bases numbered 2, after V lost 7 bases and J lost 6 bases. The CDR3 loop reads CSAGGSGELFF. CDR3 DNA sequence: TGCAGCGCCGGGGGGTCCGGGGAGCTGTTTTTT.

The rearrangement uses TRBV10-3 and TRBJ2-3, with 11 bases aligning to TRBD1. From germline, CDR1 is ENHRY and CDR2 SYGVKD. The trim removed 7 bases at V and 0 bases at J, leaving 6 bases unmatched. The CDR3 is made up of 16 amino acids. CDR3 region: CAIKGQGGPSTDTQYF. CDR3 nucleotide sequence: TGTGCCATCAAGGGACAGGGGGGACCTAGCACAGATACGCAGTATTTT.

In the case of this clone: The same CDR3 can be traced to other DNA sequences in this sample. The CDR3 is CASSLAPTYEQYF. Here the CDR3 DNA reads TGTGCCAGCAGCTTAGCGCCCACCTACGAGCAGTACTTC. This chain connects TRBV7-9 to TRBJ2-7; D is undetermined. The CDR3 length is 13 residues. CDR1 and CDR2 from the germline V gene are SEHNR and FQNEAQ (reference sequence). Trimming pared 0 bases from V and 2 bases from J, leaving 5 bases between.

CDR3: CASRKSGLAGTYEQYF. The CDR3 DNA sequence: TGTGCCAGCAGAAAATCCGGACTAGCGGGAACTTACGAGCAGTACTTC. The rearrangement uses TRBV27 and TRBJ2-7, with 12 bases identical to TRBD2. Germline V gene data show CDR1 as MNHEY and CDR2 as SMNVEV (reference sequence). The CDR3 contains 16 residues. V was clipped by 6 bases and J by 4 bases; unmatched bases: 10.

The gene calls are TRBV7-6 and TRBJ2-5, with TRBD2 identical over 10 bases. The end of the DNA aligns better with TRBJ2-7, so the J call may be wrong. This CDR3 is built from 16 residues. Germline V gene sequence: CDR1 SGHVS, CDR2 FNYEAQ. CDR3 region: CASSFGLAGESYEQYF. CDR3 bases: TGTGCCAGCAGCTTTGGGCTAGCGGGAGAATCCTACGAGCAGTACTTC.

The genes are TRBV5-6 and TRBJ2-5; D call uncertain. Germline V lookup: CDR1 SGHDT, CDR2 YYEEEE. This CDR3 has 16 residues. V was shortened by 4 bases and J by 1 base, with 17 bases between the two germline ends. The CDR3 region has the DNA TGTGCCAGCAGCCACTTGGGTGTGGCCAGCCAAGAGACCCAGTACTTC. This sequence encodes CASSHLGVASQETQYF.

This clone has a single count. This CDR3 is also generated by other DNA sequences in the sample. V usage is TRBV5-4 and J usage is TRBJ2-5; 11 nucleotides line up with TRBD2. The CDR3 is 15 amino acids. The germline V gene has CDR1 SGHNT and CDR2 YYREEE (reference sequence). The trim removed 2 bases at V and 2 bases at J, leaving 2 bases unmatched. CDR3 loop: CASSLGTSGQETQYF. The CDR3 coding sequence is TGTGCCAGCAGCTTAGGGACTAGCGGACAAGAGACCCAGTACTTC.

J is TRBJ1-4 and V is TRBV9; D not resolved. Trimming removed 0 bases from V and 0 bases from J, with 9 bases in between. Germline V gene lookup returns CDR1 SGDLS and CDR2 YYNGEE. This CDR3 comprises 16 residues. DNA of the CDR3: TGTGCCAGCAGCGTAGCTCCCGTTGCAACTAATGAAAAACTGTTTTTT. Translating it yields CASSVAPVATNEKLFF.

The chain links TRBV5-4 to TRBJ2-1; TRBD2 matches 7 bases. The CDR3 is made up of 14 amino acids. Germline lookup yields CDR1 SGHNT and CDR2 YYREEE (reference sequence). V lost 4 bases and J lost 5; bases outside the gene matches: 6. The CDR3 DNA reads TGTGCCAGCAGCAAAACTAGCGACCACAATGAGCAGTTCTTC. Translated: CASSKTSDHNEQFF. Full variable domain (remainder filled in from reference TRBV5-4 and TRBJ2-1): ETGVTQSPTHLIKTRGQQVTLRCSSQSGHNTVSWYQQALGQGPQFIFQYYREEENGRGNFPPRFSGLQFPNYSSELNVNALELDDSALYLCASSKTSDHNEQFFGPGTRLTVL.

The rearrangement links TRBV10-3 to TRBJ2-5, with TRBD1 matching over 8 bases. From germline, CDR1 is ENHRY and CDR2 SYGVKD. The CDR3 runs 13 residues. The trim removed 6 bases at V and 2 bases at J, leaving 2 bases unmatched. CDR3 sequence: CAIRTGEQETQYF. CDR3 DNA: TGTGCCATCAGGACAGGGGAACAAGAGACCCAGTACTTC.

The rearrangement links TRBV6-1 to TRBJ1-4, with TRBD1 matching 7 bases. From germline, CDR1 is MNHNS and CDR2 SASEGT. Trimming removed 5 bases from V and 7 bases from J; junction bases left unmatched: 7. The CDR3 spans 14 residues. CDR3 in amino acids: CASSLRGRVEKLFF. CDR3 DNA sequence: TGTGCCAGCAGTTTGAGGGGGCGCGTTGAAAAACTGTTTTTT.

The CDR3: CASSFVDRDQETQYF. Written as DNA, the CDR3 is TGTGCCAGCAGCTTTGTCGACAGAGACCAAGAGACCCAGTACTTC. The rearrangement joins TRBV5-6 to TRBJ2-5, with D perhaps TRBD1 (5 bases). V was pared by 2 bases and J by 0 bases, with 11 bases between. The germline V gene encodes CDR1 SGHDT and CDR2 YYEEEE. This CDR3 comprises 15 residues. Complete variable domain (other parts from reference TRBV5-6 and TRBJ2-5): DAGVTQSPTHLIKTRGQQVTLRCSPKSGHDTVSWYQQALGQGPQFIFQYYEEEERQRGNFPDRFSGHQFPNYSSELNVNALLLGDSALYLCASSFVDRDQETQYFGPGTRLLVL.

The chain recombines TRBV18 with TRBJ2-3; TRBD1 matches at 8 bases. V lost 8 bases, J lost 0 bases, and 31 bases stayed unmatched. This CDR3 is built from 23 residues. Germline V gene lookup returns CDR1 KGHSH and CDR2 LQKENI. This CDR3 reads CASRYLHAGSGQALNSSTDTQYF. The CDR3 DNA reads TGTGCCAGCCGTTACCTCCATGCCGGCTCGGGACAGGCGTTGAATTCTAGCACAGATACGCAGTATTTT.

The chain joins TRBV7-9 to TRBJ2-7; a possible D gene is TRBD2 (5 bases). The CDR3 sequence is 15 residues long. V shed 2 bases and J shed 0 bases, with 11 bases lying between them. CDR1 and CDR2 (germline): SEHNR, FQNEAQ (reference sequence). The CDR3 loop reads CASSLRYSDSYEQYF. The CDR3 nucleotides are TGTGCCAGCAGCTTAAGGTATAGCGACTCCTACGAGCAGTACTTC. Based on the CDR3 plus reference TRBV7-9 and TRBJ2-7, the full variable domain is DTGVSQNPRHKITKRGQNVTFRCDPISEHNRLYWYRQTLGQGPEFLTYFQNEAQLEKSRLLSDRFSAERPKGSFSTLEIQRTEQGDSAMYLCASSLRYSDSYEQYFGPGTRLTVT.

V usage is TRBV27 and J usage is TRBJ1-4, with unresolved D. The CDR3 runs to 15 residues. Deletions cut 4 bases from V and 5 bases from J, with 14 bases between. Germline V gene data show CDR1 as MNHEY and CDR2 as SMNVEV (reference sequence). CDR3 in DNA: TGTGCCAGCAGTTCCAGACTTGGCGGGAATGAAAAACTGTTTTTT. Translation gives CASSSRLGGNEKLFF.

J is TRBJ2-3 and V is TRBV6-5, with D maybe TRBD2 (6 bases). With 7 bases removed from V and 4 bases from J, the gap between germline ends came to 18 bases. CDR1 and CDR2 (germline): MNHEY, SVGAGI. The CDR3 covers 15 residues. The chain's CDR3 is CASTRSGQGADTQYF. The CDR3 coding sequence is TGTGCCAGCACCCGCAGCGGGCAGGGTGCAGATACGCAGTATTTT.